These 30 T cell receptor beta chains originate from one sample sequenced in a study of blood T cell repertoires in COVID-19. Here immunoSEQ multiplex PCR was the method, and the copy in TCRdb shows in-frame clones only, minus some. The sample lists approximately 200,000 clones, 85% to 90% occurring once. The source material was peripheral blood. The receptor source for this set is a man in his thirties or forties with COVID-19, enrolled during active disease.

This clone was seen only once. V is TRBV7-2 and J is TRBJ1-1; D might be TRBD1 (6 bases). Germline loops: CDR1 SGHTA, CDR2 FQGNSA. This CDR3 contains 15 residues. Trimming removed 4 bases from V and 3 bases from J, with 15 bases in between. The chain's CDR3 is CASSSNRDFYTEAFF. The CDR3 DNA reads TGTGCCAGCAGCTCGAACAGGGATTTCTACACTGAAGCTTTCTTT.

This chain connects TRBV6-5 to TRBJ1-1; the match to TRBD1 covers 7 bases. CDR1 MNHEY and CDR2 SVGAGI come from the germline V gene. The CDR3 loop spans 14 amino acids. J was trimmed by 8 bases and V by 0 bases; bases with no gene match: 6. The CDR3 loop is CASSYSTTGPEAFF. The CDR3 region has the DNA TGTGCCAGCAGTTACTCAACGACAGGGCCCGAAGCTTTCTTT.

V gene TRBV6-1 combines with J gene TRBJ2-7; 10 bases line up with TRBD1. CDR3 length equals 16 residues. Looked up from germline, CDR1 is MNHNS and CDR2 is SASEGT. V trimming: 4 bases; J trimming: 7 bases; junction bases outside the gene matches: 13. CDR3 sequence: CASSAYGRTGGGEQYF. In nucleotides, the CDR3 is TGTGCCAGCAGTGCCTACGGGCGGACAGGGGGAGGAGAGCAGTACTTC.

The V gene is TRBV5-5, the J gene TRBJ1-3; D might be TRBD1 (6 bases). With 3 bases removed from V and 0 bases from J, the gap between germline ends came to 10 bases. This CDR3 is built from 15 residues. Germline V CDR1 and CDR2: SGHKS, YYEKEE (reference sequence). Here the CDR3 reads CASSSSGVSGNTIYF. For the CDR3, the DNA is TGTGCCAGCAGCTCATCAGGGGTCTCTGGAAACACCATATATTTT.

The chain employs TRBV5-1 and TRBJ2-1; 9 bases agree with TRBD1. Germline trimming cut 5 bases from V and 4 bases from J; bases unmatched to any gene: 7. CDR3 length: 15 amino acids. Per the germline V gene, CDR1 is SGHRS and CDR2 is YFSETQ. In DNA form, the CDR3 reads TGCGCCAGCAGGTCCGGGACAGGGAGTTACAATGAGCAGTTCTTC. Amino acid sequence: CASRSGTGSYNEQFF. The full variable domain, in which reference TRBV5-1 and TRBJ2-1 provide the parts outside the CDR3, is KAGVTQTPRYLIKTRGQQVTLSCSPISGHRSVSWYQQTPGQGLQFLFEYFSETQRNKGNFPGRFSGRQFSNSRSEMNVSTLELGDSALYLCASRSGTGSYNEQFFGPGTRLTVL.

The chain is built from TRBV28 and TRBJ1-1, with TRBD1 matching 7 bases. Germline CDR1 is MDHEN and CDR2 is SYDVKM. The V and J ends lost 2 bases and 14 bases, in that order; junction bases with no gene match: 14. The CDR3 spans 14 residues. The CDR3 coding sequence is TGTGCCAGCAGTTTAACCGGGACAGTCGGCCTGGGCTTCTTT. Translation gives CASSLTGTVGLGFF.

This clone appeared once. The V gene is TRBV18, the J gene TRBJ2-2; D not certain. CDR3 length: 15 amino acids. The V gene lost 5 bases and the J gene lost 2 bases, with 12 bases spanning the gap. Germline loops: CDR1 KGHSH, CDR2 LQKENI. The CDR3 DNA is TGTGCCAGCTCAGTGTATATCCCTAACACCGGGGAGCTGTTTTTT. The encoded protein is CASSVYIPNTGELFF.

This clone was observed a handful of times. The V call is TRBV9, the J call TRBJ2-1, with TRBD2 as a possible D gene (5 bases). The CDR3 is 17 residues long. V gave up 4 bases and J gave up 0 bases, with 17 bases separating them. Looked up from germline, CDR1 is SGDLS and CDR2 is YYNGEE. In DNA, the CDR3 is TGTGCCAGCAGCCCCCGGGAAGGCTACCTCTCCTACAATGAGCAGTTCTTC. The encoded protein is CASSPREGYLSYNEQFF.

The gene calls are TRBV19 and TRBJ1-1; D is unresolved. V was pared by 5 bases and J by 0 bases, with 13 bases between. Per the germline V gene, CDR1 is LNHDA and CDR2 is SQIVND (reference sequence). The CDR3 has 15 residues. As DNA, the CDR3 is TGTGCCAGTAGTCCCCAGGCAGCCTTGAACACTGAAGCTTTCTTT. Amino acid sequence: CASSPQAALNTEAFF.

This rearrangement joins TRBV4-2 to TRBJ1-5; D gene unclear. The germline gives CDR1 LGHNA, CDR2 YNFKEQ. With 3 bases removed from V and 0 bases from J, the gap between germline ends came to 15 bases. CDR3 length: 17 residues. The CDR3: CASSHGGVQGSNQPQHF. The CDR3 nucleotides read TGTGCCAGCAGCCACGGCGGGGTACAAGGTAGCAATCAGCCCCAGCATTTT.

The CDR3 loop reads CASSAGQRAYEQYF. The CDR3, as DNA: TGTGCCAGCAGCGCGGGACAGCGGGCCTACGAGCAGTACTTC. This chain connects TRBV7-9 to TRBJ2-7; TRBD1 is a possible D gene (7 bases). V was shortened by 5 bases and J by 2 bases, with 13 bases between the two germline ends. CDR3 length: 14 residues. Per the germline V gene, CDR1 is SEHNR and CDR2 is FQNEAQ (reference sequence).

The V and J genes are TRBV6-6 and TRBJ1-1; no reliable D call. The V and J ends lost 4 bases and 0 bases respectively, with 12 bases between them. Germline V gene data show CDR1 as MNHNY and CDR2 as SVGAGI (reference sequence). The CDR3 is 15 amino acids. The CDR3 loop reads CASSLTLGLNTEAFF. CDR3 DNA: TGTGCCAGCAGTTTAACACTAGGCTTGAACACTGAAGCTTTCTTT.

The chain has TRBV7-8 and TRBJ1-1; D gene ambiguous. V lost 2 bases to trimming and J lost 4 bases, with 23 bases between them. Germline CDR1 SGHVS, CDR2 FQNEAQ. CDR3 size: 18 residues. CDR3 sequence reads: CASSLNGRGTPFGTEAFF. Here the CDR3 DNA reads TGTGCCAGCAGCTTAAATGGCCGGGGTACCCCCTTCGGCACTGAAGCTTTCTTT. The full variable domain, its missing parts supplied by reference TRBV7-8 and TRBJ1-1, is GAGVSQSPRYKVAKRGQDVALRCDPISGHVSLFWYQQALGQGPEFLTYFQNEAQLDKSGLPSDRFFAERPEGSVSTLKIQRTQQEDSAVYLCASSLNGRGTPFGTEAFFGQGTRLTVV.

In the case of this clone: Additional DNA sequences in this sample encode the identical CDR3. The V call is TRBV5-6, the J call TRBJ2-1; D is possibly TRBD1 (6 bases). Deletions cut 0 bases from V and 3 bases from J, with 10 bases between. The CDR3 totals 15 residues. Germline CDR1 is SGHDT and CDR2 is YYEEEE. The CDR3 region is CASSLGGLYYNEQFF. The CDR3 nucleotides are TGTGCCAGCAGCTTGGGGGGGCTATACTACAATGAGCAGTTCTTC. Full variable domain (outside the CDR3, taken from reference TRBV5-6 and TRBJ2-1): DAGVTQSPTHLIKTRGQQVTLRCSPKSGHDTVSWYQQALGQGPQFIFQYYEEEERQRGNFPDRFSGHQFPNYSSELNVNALLLGDSALYLCASSLGGLYYNEQFFGPGTRLTVL.

CDR3 amino acids: CASSTEGVGSTEQFF. The CDR3 region has the DNA TGTGCCAGCAGCACCGAGGGGGTCGGGTCTACTGAGCAGTTCTTC. The genes are TRBV7-9 and TRBJ2-1, with D perhaps matching TRBD1 (6 bases). CDR1 and CDR2 (germline): SEHNR, FQNEAQ (reference sequence). The CDR3 runs to 15 residues. The ends were cut back, 5 bases at V and 9 bases at J, with 20 bases in the middle.

CDR3: CASSLAQAYTEAFF. In DNA, the CDR3 is TGTGCCAGCAGCTTGGCACAGGCCTACACTGAAGCTTTCTTT. The V and J genes are TRBV7-2 and TRBJ1-1, with D maybe TRBD1 (5 bases). The length of the CDR3 is 14 residues. Per germline, CDR1 SGHTA and CDR2 FQGNSA. V lost 3 bases and J lost 3, with 11 bases in between.

The chain carries TRBV5-1 and TRBJ1-1; TRBD1 might be the D (6 bases). Trimming took 0 bases from V and 5 from J, leaving 11 bases between them. CDR3 length: 14 residues. Germline V gives CDR1 SGHRS, CDR2 YFSETQ. CDR3 bases: TGCGCCAGCAGCTTGGAAGCGAGGGGGACTGAAGCTTTCTTT. It codes for CASSLEARGTEAFF.

The genes are TRBV9 and TRBJ2-7; maybe TRBD2 (6 bases). The germline CDR1 and CDR2 sequences are SGDLS and YYNGEE. This CDR3 spans 14 amino acids. Trimming cost V 3 bases and J 3 bases, with 13 bases left between them. The CDR3 loop reads CASSAGLFNYEQYF. The CDR3 nucleotides are TGTGCCAGCAGCGCGGGACTGTTCAACTACGAGCAGTACTTC. The full variable domain, with the rest looked up from reference TRBV9 and TRBJ2-7, is DSGVTQTPKHLITATGQRVTLRCSPRSGDLSVYWYQQSLDQGLQFLIQYYNGEERAKGNILERFSAQQFPDLHSELNLSSLELGDSALYFCASSAGLFNYEQYFGPGTRLTVT.

The rearrangement uses TRBV6-5 and TRBJ2-2; 12 bases align to TRBD2. From germline, CDR1 is MNHEY and CDR2 SVGAGI. V dropped 2 bases and J dropped 10; count of bases not matched to a gene: 2. The CDR3 is made up of 14 amino acids. The CDR3 sequence is CASSYTSGRTELFF. The DNA for the CDR3 is TGTGCCAGCAGTTACACTAGCGGGAGGACGGAGCTGTTTTTT.

The CDR3 sequence: CASSRTGLADTPQYF. CDR3 in DNA: TGTGCCAGCAGCCGGACGGGACTAGCGGATACCCCGCAGTATTTT. The rearrangement links TRBV7-2 to TRBJ2-3, with 11 bases aligning to TRBD2. This CDR3 comprises 15 residues. Germline CDR1 reads SGHTA; CDR2 reads FQGNSA. V lost 5 bases, J lost 10 bases, and 11 bases stayed unmatched.

This chain uses TRBV28 with TRBJ2-7, with TRBD2 identical over 8 bases. V dropped 7 bases and J dropped 1; count of bases not matched to a gene: 3. Germline V lookup: CDR1 MDHEN, CDR2 SYDVKM. CDR3 length equals 13 residues. CDR3 sequence reads: CASTLAASYEQYF. As DNA, the CDR3 is TGTGCCAGCACACTAGCGGCTTCCTACGAGCAGTACTTC.

The chain combines TRBV6-2 or TRBV6-3 with TRBJ2-2; 7 nucleotides agree with TRBD2. The CDR3 consists of 16 residues. In germline, CDR1 is MNHEY, CDR2 SVGEGT. The V gene end was trimmed by 5 bases and the J gene end by 1 base; junction bases not matched to a gene: 7. CDR3 sequence reads: CASSPPGRGNTGELFF. The CDR3 bases are TGTGCCAGCAGTCCCCCGGGGAGGGGGAACACCGGGGAGCTGTTTTTT.

The chain employs TRBV7-2 and TRBJ1-2; D is uncertain. The V end lost 0 bases, the J end lost 8 bases, and 16 bases lay between the germline ends. Germline V gene lookup returns CDR1 SGHTA and CDR2 FQGNSA. This CDR3 is 15 amino acids long. Written as DNA, the CDR3 is TGTGCCAGCAGCTTAGCAGTGGAGGTCATAGAGGGCTACACCTTC. Amino acids: CASSLAVEVIEGYTF.

The chain carries TRBV6-5 and TRBJ1-3; weak D call: TRBD1 (5 bases). Germline CDR1 reads MNHEY; CDR2 reads SVGAGI. The V end was cut by 6 bases, the J end by 3 bases, with 12 bases between. The CDR3 length is 14 residues. CDR3 amino acids: CASRNQGGGNTIYF. Written as DNA, the CDR3 is TGTGCCAGCAGGAATCAGGGCGGTGGAAACACCATATATTTT.

The chain recombines TRBV3-1 (or the pseudogene TRBV3-2) with TRBJ2-7, with 10 bases lining up with TRBD2. In germline, CDR1 is LGHDT, CDR2 YNNKEL (reference sequence). After removal of 0 bases from V and 3 bases from J, the junction contained 2 bases not matched to a gene. The length of the CDR3 is 15 residues. The CDR3 DNA is TGTGCCAGCAGCCAAGATAGACTAGCGGGCTACGAGCAGTACTTC. As protein: CASSQDRLAGYEQYF.

CDR3 in DNA: TGTGCCACCCGGGAGGGGCCCTACACAGATACGCAGTATTTT. Its protein is CATREGPYTDTQYF. The chain joins TRBV10-3 to TRBJ2-3; 8 bases line up with TRBD2. After removal of 10 bases from V and 2 bases from J, the junction contained 8 bases not matched to a gene. The CDR3 is made up of 14 amino acids. In germline, CDR1 is ENHRY, CDR2 SYGVKD.

This chain uses TRBV7-2 with TRBJ1-1; D is uncertain. The CDR3 extends over 13 amino acids. Germline-derived CDR1 and CDR2 are SGHTA and FQGNSA. The V and J ends lost 2 bases and 0 bases respectively, with 4 bases between them. The CDR3 spells CASSLFMNTEAFF. The CDR3 DNA sequence: TGTGCCAGCAGCTTATTCATGAACACTGAAGCTTTCTTT.

V and J are TRBV5-1 and TRBJ1-2; the D gene is possibly TRBD1 (6 bases). Trimming pared 0 bases from V and 9 bases from J, leaving 9 bases between. Germline assignment: CDR1 SGHRS and CDR2 YFSETQ. This CDR3 contains 12 residues. DNA of the CDR3: TGCGCCAGCAGCTTGGAGGGGGGGCGCTACACCTTC. Its protein product is CASSLEGGRYTF.

This rearrangement joins TRBV27 to TRBJ1-4, with D possibly being TRBD1 (5 bases). Germline V gene data show CDR1 as MNHEY and CDR2 as SMNVEV (reference sequence). Trimming removed 3 bases from V and 8 bases from J, with 10 bases in between. This CDR3 has 13 residues. The CDR3 spells CASSLRQKEKLFF. In nucleotides, the CDR3 is TGTGCCAGCAGTTTGAGACAGAAGGAAAAACTGTTTTTT.

The rearrangement uses TRBV9 and TRBJ1-1; 12 bases agree with TRBD1. The CDR3 totals 17 residues. V lost 0 bases, J lost 1 base, and 4 bases stayed unmatched. The germline CDR1 and CDR2 sequences are SGDLS and YYNGEE. In DNA, the CDR3 is TGTGCCAGCAGCGTAGATGGGACAGGGGGCGCGAACACTGAAGCTTTCTTT. Translation gives CASSVDGTGGANTEAFF.